Below, 15 T cell receptor beta chains from the same sample are listed, as sequenced in a study of T cells after yellow fever vaccination. TCRdb ran MiXCR on the 5' RACE reads and lists one entry per CDR3 protein. In the table there are about 320,000 distinct CDR3 sequences, 6.8% of which are singletons. Material: PBMCs, obtained approximately 40 days after the first yellow fever vaccination. The receptors come from a man aged 18 to 29 who received the YFV17D yellow fever vaccine.

This clonotype was found a few times. The V gene is TRBV21-1, the J gene TRBJ2-6; the table's D call TRBD1 went unverified against the DNA. TRBV21-1 is shown as a pseudogene. The CDR3 loop spans 17 amino acids. The CDR3 DNA reads TGTGCCAGCAGCGTCCGACAGTGCGGCTCCGGGGCCAACGTCCTGACTTTC. Residues: CASSVRQCGSGANVLTF.

This clonotype has just a few counts. The chain uses TRBV12-3 or TRBV12-4 and TRBJ2-5; no reliable D call. The V gene lost 5 bases and the J gene lost 5 bases, with 18 bases spanning the gap. CDR3 length equals 15 residues. The DNA of the CDR3 is TGTGCCAGCAGTCCGCCCGCTGGGTTCGCGGAGACCCAGTACTTC. Protein sequence: CASSPPAGFAETQYF.

This clonotype was counted a few times. The V gene is TRBV11-2, the J gene TRBJ1-5, with D possibly matching TRBD1 (5 bases). With 2 bases removed from V and 4 bases from J, the gap between germline ends came to 21 bases. The CDR3 is 18 amino acids. Germline values: CDR1 SGHAT, CDR2 FQNNGV. The CDR3 DNA reads as TGTGCCAGCAGCTTATTAGGGACTGGGATTTCAATGAATCAGCCCCAGCATTTT. Protein sequence: CASSLLGTGISMNQPQHF.

In this sample, this clonotype turned up a few times. This chain links TRBV6-5 with TRBJ2-7; 9 bases fit TRBD1. The germline V gene encodes CDR1 MNHEY and CDR2 SVGAGI. The V segment lost 2 bases and the J segment 3 bases; nucleotides outside the gene matches: 8. The CDR3 sequence is 16 residues long. Here the CDR3 DNA reads TGTGCCAGCAGTTACCCGGACAGGGGAGGGGACTACGAGCAGTACTTC. Translated: CASSYPDRGGDYEQYF.

This clonotype was detected only a few times. This chain connects TRBV9 to TRBJ2-3; D is possibly TRBD1 (6 bases). The V gene's germline CDR1 is SGDLS and CDR2 YYNGEE. V was pared by 0 bases and J by 4 bases, with 9 bases between. The CDR3 loop spans 14 amino acids. CDR3 loop: CASSVASGADTQYF. CDR3 bases: TGTGCCAGCAGCGTAGCTTCAGGGGCAGATACGCAGTATTTT. Full variable domain (outside the CDR3, taken from reference TRBV9 and TRBJ2-3): DSGVTQTPKHLITATGQRVTLRCSPRSGDLSVYWYQQSLDQGLQFLIQYYNGEERAKGNILERFSAQQFPDLHSELNLSSLELGDSALYFCASSVASGADTQYFGPGTRLTVL.

This clonotype was observed a handful of times. The chain recombines TRBV11-2 with TRBJ2-2; TRBD2 aligns across 8 bases. The CDR3 consists of 18 residues. Germline V gene lookup returns CDR1 SGHAT and CDR2 FQNNGV. Trimming at V came to 1 base and at J to 5 bases, leaving 12 bases not matched to a gene. The CDR3 sequence: CASSLVITGGPRTGELFF. CDR3 nucleotide sequence: TGTGCCAGCAGCTTAGTTATAACGGGGGGGCCGCGAACCGGGGAGCTGTTTTTT.

This rearrangement joins TRBV20-1 to TRBJ1-6; D not resolved. Trimming took 6 bases from V and 6 from J, leaving 9 bases between them. CDR1 and CDR2 (germline): DFQATT, SNEGSKA (reference sequence). The CDR3 sequence is 12 residues long. In DNA, the CDR3 is TGCAGTGCGTCGGACGGTAATTCACCCCTCCACTTT. Residues: CSASDGNSPLHF.

In this sample, this clonotype turned up a few times. The chain links TRBV7-2 to TRBJ2-1; 8 positions match TRBD2. The CDR3 length is 15 residues. V lost 5 bases to trimming and J lost 5 bases; unmatched junction nucleotides: 8. Germline values: CDR1 SGHTA, CDR2 FQGNSA. This CDR3 reads CASSIHRTSHNEQFF. The CDR3 DNA is TGTGCCAGCAGCATCCATCGGACTAGCCACAATGAGCAGTTCTTC.

This clonotype showed up just a few times. The genes are TRBV20-1 and TRBJ1-3, with D unclear. Germline CDR1 and CDR2: DFQATT and SNEGSKA (reference sequence). Trimming pared 5 bases from V and 0 bases from J, leaving 14 bases between. The CDR3 consists of 15 residues. The CDR3 loop is CSASLLRLSGNTIYF. The CDR3 DNA is TGCAGTGCTTCATTACTGAGGCTCTCTGGAAACACCATATATTTT.

The J gene is TRBJ2-3, the V gene TRBV5-1, with TRBD2 matching 8 bases. CDR3 length: 16 residues. Germline loops: CDR1 SGHRS, CDR2 YFSETQ. V lost 4 bases and J lost 4; bases outside the gene matches: 11. The CDR3 DNA reads TGCGCCAGCAGCAGGGCGGGACTAGGAGTGGCAGATACGCAGTATTTT. Amino acid sequence: CASSRAGLGVADTQYF.

The sample holds a few counts of this clonotype. The rearrangement joins TRBV5-1 to TRBJ1-2; D is perhaps TRBD1 (5 bases). The length of the CDR3 is 14 residues. The germline gives CDR1 SGHRS, CDR2 YFSETQ. Trimming cost V 4 bases and J 6 bases, with 16 bases left between them. CDR3 bases: TGCGCCAGCAGCGTAAGAGAAGGGACCGATGGCTACACCTTC. Residues: CASSVREGTDGYTF.

This clonotype was observed many times. The chain uses TRBV4-1 and TRBJ1-5, with a weak D call TRBD1 (6 bases). This CDR3 is built from 14 residues. The V end lost 1 base, the J end lost 6 bases, and 10 bases lay between the germline ends. Germline V lookup: CDR1 MGHRA, CDR2 YSYEKL. CDR3 nucleotide sequence: TGCGCCAGCAGCCAAGCGCAGGGGCCTCAGCCCCAGCATTTT. Its protein is CASSQAQGPQPQHF.

This clonotype was found a few times. CDR3 region: CAASWDEETQYF. CDR3 nucleotides: TGTGCCGCATCGTGGGATGAAGAGACCCAGTACTTC. V is TRBV7-9 and J is TRBJ2-5; D not certain. Germline CDR1 reads SEHNR; CDR2 reads FQNEAQ (reference sequence). V was pared by 11 bases and J by 3 bases, with 13 bases between. The CDR3 runs to 12 residues. Drawing the rest from reference TRBV7-9 and TRBJ2-5, the complete variable domain is DTGVSQNPRHKITKRGQNVTFRCDPISEHNRLYWYRQTLGQGPEFLTYFQNEAQLEKSRLLSDRFSAERPKGSFSTLEIQRTEQGDSAMYLCAASWDEETQYFGPGTRLLVL.

The sample holds a few counts of this clonotype. The chain carries TRBV2 and TRBJ2-3, with unresolved D. CDR1 is SNHLY and CDR2 is FYNNEI in the germline V gene. CDR3 length equals 11 residues. The V end lost 3 bases, the J end lost 9 bases, and 7 bases lay between the germline ends. The CDR3 sequence is CASSDSWTQYF. For the CDR3, the DNA is TGTGCCAGCAGTGATTCCTGGACGCAGTATTTT. Looking up the rest from reference TRBV2 and TRBJ2-3 gives the full variable domain: EPEVTQTPSHQVTQMGQEVILRCVPISNHLYFYWYRQILGQKVEFLVSFYNNEISEKSEIFDDQFSVERPDGSNFTLKIRSTKLEDSAMYFCASSDSWTQYFGPGTRLTVL.

With respect to this clonotype: A much larger clone differs from this one at a single base, so this may be a read error. J is TRBJ1-5 and V is TRBV5-1; 7 bases agree with TRBD1. J gave up 5 bases and V 0 bases, and 5 bases lay outside the gene matches. This CDR3 spans 15 amino acids. Germline V lookup: CDR1 SGHRS, CDR2 YFSETQ. The CDR3 loop reads CASSLGQGNDQPQHF. In DNA form, the CDR3 reads TGCGCCAGCAGCTTGGGACAGGGAAATGATCAGCCCCAGCATTTT.